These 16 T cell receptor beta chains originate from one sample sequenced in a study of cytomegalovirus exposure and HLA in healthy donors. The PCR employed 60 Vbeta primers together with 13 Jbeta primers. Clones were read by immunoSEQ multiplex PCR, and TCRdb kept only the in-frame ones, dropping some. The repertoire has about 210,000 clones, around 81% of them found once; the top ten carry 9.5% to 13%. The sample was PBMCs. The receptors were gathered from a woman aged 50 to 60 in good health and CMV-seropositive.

Written as DNA, the CDR3 is TGTGCCAGCAGCTTAGTTTTAGAGGAGACCCAGTACTTC. Amino acids: CASSLVLEETQYF. This sequence joins TRBV11-2 and TRBJ2-5; the D is unclear. Trimming pared 1 base from V and 5 bases from J, leaving 8 bases between. The germline V gene has CDR1 SGHAT and CDR2 FQNNGV. CDR3 length: 13 residues.

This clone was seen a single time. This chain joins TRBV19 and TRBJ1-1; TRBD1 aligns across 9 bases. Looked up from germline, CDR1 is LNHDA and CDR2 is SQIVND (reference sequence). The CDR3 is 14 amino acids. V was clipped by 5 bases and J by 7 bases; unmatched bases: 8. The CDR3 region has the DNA TGTGCCAGTAGTGAACGACAGGGGGGGAATGAAGCTTTCTTT. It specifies CASSERQGGNEAFF.

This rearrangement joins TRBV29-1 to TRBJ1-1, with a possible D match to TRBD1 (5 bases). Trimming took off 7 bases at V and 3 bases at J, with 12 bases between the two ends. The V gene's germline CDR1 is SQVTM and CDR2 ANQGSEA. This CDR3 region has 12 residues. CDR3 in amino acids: CSAQRGDTEAFF. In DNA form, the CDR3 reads TGCAGCGCGCAGCGGGGGGACACTGAAGCTTTCTTT.

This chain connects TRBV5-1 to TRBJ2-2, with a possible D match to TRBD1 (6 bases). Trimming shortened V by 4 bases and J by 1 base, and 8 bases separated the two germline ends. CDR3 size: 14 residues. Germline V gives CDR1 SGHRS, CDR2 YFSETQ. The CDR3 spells CASSIGGNTGELFF. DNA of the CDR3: TGCGCCAGCAGCATAGGGGGGAACACCGGGGAGCTGTTTTTT.

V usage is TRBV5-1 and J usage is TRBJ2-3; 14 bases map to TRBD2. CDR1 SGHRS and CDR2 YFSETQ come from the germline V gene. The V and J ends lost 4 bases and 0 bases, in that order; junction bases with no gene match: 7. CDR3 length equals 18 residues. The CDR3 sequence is CASSPRLAGGASTDTQYF. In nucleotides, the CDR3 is TGCGCCAGCAGCCCCAGACTAGCGGGGGGGGCAAGCACAGATACGCAGTATTTT.

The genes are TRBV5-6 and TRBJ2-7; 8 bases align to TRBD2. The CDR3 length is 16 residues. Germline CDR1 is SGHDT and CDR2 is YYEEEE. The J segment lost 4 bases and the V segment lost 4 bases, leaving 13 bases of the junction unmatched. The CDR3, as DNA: TGTGCCAGCAGCCCAAGGTTCGGGGGGGCTTCTTACGAGCAGTACTTC. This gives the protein CASSPRFGGASYEQYF. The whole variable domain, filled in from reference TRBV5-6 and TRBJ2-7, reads DAGVTQSPTHLIKTRGQQVTLRCSPKSGHDTVSWYQQALGQGPQFIFQYYEEEERQRGNFPDRFSGHQFPNYSSELNVNALLLGDSALYLCASSPRFGGASYEQYFGPGTRLTVT.

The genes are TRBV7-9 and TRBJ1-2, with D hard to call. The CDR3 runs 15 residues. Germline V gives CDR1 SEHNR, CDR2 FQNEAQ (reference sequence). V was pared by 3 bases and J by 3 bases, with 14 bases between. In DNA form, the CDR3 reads TGTGCCAGCAGCTTTTTTCCCGCGGAACACTATGGCTACACCTTC. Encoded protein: CASSFFPAEHYGYTF.

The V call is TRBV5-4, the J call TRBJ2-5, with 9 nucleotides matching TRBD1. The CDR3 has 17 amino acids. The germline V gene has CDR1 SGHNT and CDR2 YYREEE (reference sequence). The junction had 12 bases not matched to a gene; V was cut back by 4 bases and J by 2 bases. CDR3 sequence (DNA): TGTGCCAGCAGCCAATCACACAGGGGGCGAGGGCAAGAGACCCAGTACTTC. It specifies CASSQSHRGRGQETQYF.

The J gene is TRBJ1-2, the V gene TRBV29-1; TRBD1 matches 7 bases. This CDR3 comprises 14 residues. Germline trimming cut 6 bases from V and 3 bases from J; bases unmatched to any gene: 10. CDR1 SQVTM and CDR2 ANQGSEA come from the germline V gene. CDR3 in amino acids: CSVFRTGGDYGYTF. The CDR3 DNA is TGCAGCGTGTTCAGGACAGGAGGGGACTATGGCTACACCTTC.

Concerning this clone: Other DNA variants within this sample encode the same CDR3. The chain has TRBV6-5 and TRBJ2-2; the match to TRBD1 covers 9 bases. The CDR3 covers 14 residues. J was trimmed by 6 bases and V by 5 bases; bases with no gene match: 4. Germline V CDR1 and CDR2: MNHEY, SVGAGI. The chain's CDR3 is CASSADRGPGELFF. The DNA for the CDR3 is TGTGCCAGCAGTGCGGACAGGGGCCCCGGGGAGCTGTTTTTT.

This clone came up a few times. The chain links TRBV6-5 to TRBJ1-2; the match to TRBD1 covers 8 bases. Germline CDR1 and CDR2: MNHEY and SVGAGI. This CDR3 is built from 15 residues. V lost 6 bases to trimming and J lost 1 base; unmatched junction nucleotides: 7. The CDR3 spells CASRPGQGVNYGYTF. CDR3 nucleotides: TGTGCCAGCAGACCAGGACAGGGCGTTAACTATGGCTACACCTTC.

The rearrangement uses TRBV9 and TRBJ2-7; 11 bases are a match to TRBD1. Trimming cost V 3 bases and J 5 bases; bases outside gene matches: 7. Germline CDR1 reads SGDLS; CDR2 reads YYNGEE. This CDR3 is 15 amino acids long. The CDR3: CASSERTGGWDEQYF. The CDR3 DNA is TGTGCCAGCAGCGAGAGGACAGGGGGCTGGGACGAGCAGTACTTC.

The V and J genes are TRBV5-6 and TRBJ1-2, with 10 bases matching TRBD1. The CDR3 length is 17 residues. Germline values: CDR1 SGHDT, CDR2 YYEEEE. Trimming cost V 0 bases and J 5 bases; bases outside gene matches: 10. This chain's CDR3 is CASSLVGQGGSDYGYTF. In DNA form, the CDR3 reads TGTGCCAGCAGCTTGGTTGGACAGGGGGGATCGGATTATGGCTACACCTTC.

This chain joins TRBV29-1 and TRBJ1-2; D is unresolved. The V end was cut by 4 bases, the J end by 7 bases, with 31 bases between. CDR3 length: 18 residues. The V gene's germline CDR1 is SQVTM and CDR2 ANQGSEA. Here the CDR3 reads CSVGKRNLGGIPICGYTF. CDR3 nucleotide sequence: TGCAGCGTTGGTAAGCGCAACCTGGGAGGAATACCTATCTGTGGCTACACCTTC.

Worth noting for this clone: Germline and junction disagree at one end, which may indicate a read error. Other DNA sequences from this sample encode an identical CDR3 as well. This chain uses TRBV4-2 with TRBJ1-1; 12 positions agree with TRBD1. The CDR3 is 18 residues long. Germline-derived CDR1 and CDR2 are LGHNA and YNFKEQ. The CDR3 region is CASSQRSRDRGQHTEAFF. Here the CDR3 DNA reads TGTGCTAGCAGCCAAAGAAGCCGGGACAGGGGGCAGCATACTGAAGCTTTCTTT.

Written as DNA, the CDR3 is TGCGCCAGCAGCTGGGACAGGTCCTACGAGCAGTACTTC. Translation: CASSWDRSYEQYF. This chain connects TRBV5-1 to TRBJ2-7; 8 bases align to TRBD1. V dropped 3 bases and J dropped 1; count of bases not matched to a gene: 0. CDR1 is SGHRS and CDR2 is YFSETQ in the germline V gene. This CDR3 spans 13 amino acids.